This TCR beta chain was sequenced during a study of CD8 T cells in Susac syndrome. Random hexamers were used to reverse transcribe the RNA input (roughly 0.5 to 1 ug). TCRdb independently ran MiXCR on the immunoSEQ multiplex PCR reads; one entry per CDR3 protein. The table has 80,000 or so distinct CDR3 sequences, more than 85% seen once. The source material was CD4+ T cells from PBMCs. The TCR sequence derives from a human donor with Susac syndrome.

The CDR3 here is CASSAQAGTQYF. The CDR3, as DNA: TGTGCCAGCAGTGCCCAGGCTGGGACCCAGTACTTC. The V gene is TRBV2, the J gene TRBJ2-5, with D hard to call. The germline CDR1 and CDR2 sequences are SNHLY and FYNNEI. V gave up 4 bases and J gave up 7 bases, with 10 bases separating them. The CDR3 is 12 residues long.